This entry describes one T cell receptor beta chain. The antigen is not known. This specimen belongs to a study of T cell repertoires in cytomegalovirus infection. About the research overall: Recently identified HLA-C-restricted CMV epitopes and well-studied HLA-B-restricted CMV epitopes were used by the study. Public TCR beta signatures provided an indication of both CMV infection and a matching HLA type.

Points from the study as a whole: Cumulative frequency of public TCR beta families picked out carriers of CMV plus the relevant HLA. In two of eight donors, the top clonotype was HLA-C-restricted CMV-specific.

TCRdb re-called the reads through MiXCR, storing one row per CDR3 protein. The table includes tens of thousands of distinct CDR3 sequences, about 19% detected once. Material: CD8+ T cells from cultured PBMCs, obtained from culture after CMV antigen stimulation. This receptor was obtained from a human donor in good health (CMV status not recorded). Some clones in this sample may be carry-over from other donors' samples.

CDR3 region: CASSPYRGPNTEAFF. For the CDR3, the DNA is TGTGCCAGCAGCCCCTACAGGGGACCTAACACTGAAGCTTTCTTT. The chain has TRBV7-8 and TRBJ1-1; TRBD1 matches 7 bases. The CDR3 has 15 residues. Germline CDR1 reads SGHVS; CDR2 reads FQNEAQ. V lost 5 bases and J lost 2; bases outside the gene matches: 8.